Shown below are 21 T cell receptor beta chains from a single sample sequenced in a study of T cells in Graves' hyperthyroidism and ophthalmopathy. RNA transcripts served as the template for amplifying TCR beta CDR3 regions. The HTBI primer set was used in a first-round RT-PCR of the TCR CDR3. Via MiXCR, TCRdb re-called the multiplex PCR reads, giving one row per CDR3 protein. Of about 160,000 distinct CDR3 sequences in the sample, about 9.4% were seen once. Sequenced input: blood. These receptors all come from a woman younger than 35 with Graves' hyperthyroidism that later progressed to Graves' ophthalmopathy.

The rearrangement links TRBV6-1 to TRBJ2-6; D possibly uses TRBD1 or TRBD2 (5 bases each). Trimming pared 0 bases from V and 2 bases from J, leaving 5 bases between. Germline V gene data show CDR1 as MNHNS and CDR2 as SASEGT. This CDR3 contains 15 residues. CDR3 residues: CASSEAGAGANVLTF. The CDR3 coding sequence is TGTGCCAGCAGTGAAGCGGGGGCTGGGGCCAACGTCCTGACTTTC.

This clonotype was detected many times. The chain has TRBV4-2 and TRBJ1-2; D is uncertain. Germline loops: CDR1 LGHNA, CDR2 YNFKEQ. Trimming cost V 0 bases and J 8 bases, with 7 bases left between them. The CDR3 consists of 12 residues. The CDR3: CASSQDSTGYTF. CDR3 nucleotide sequence: TGTGCCAGCAGCCAAGATTCGACAGGCTACACCTTC.

The sample holds one count of this clonotype. One base away lies a much larger clone, so this may be a sequencing read error. CDR3 in DNA: TGTGTCAGCAGCCAAGCCCGAAGGGGCTTTAATTCACCCCTCCACTTT. This translates into CVSSQARRGFNSPLHF. The chain combines TRBV3-1 with TRBJ1-6, with D possibly being TRBD1 (5 bases). The CDR3 extends over 16 amino acids. The germline gives CDR1 LGHDT, CDR2 YNNKEL (reference sequence).

In its sample, this clonotype was seen many times. The rearrangement uses TRBV2 and TRBJ2-1; D unresolved. Germline V gene sequence: CDR1 SNHLY, CDR2 FYNNEI. Trimming removed 6 bases at V and 8 bases at J, with 11 bases between. The CDR3 totals 12 residues. DNA of the CDR3: TGTGCCAGCAGAACAGTCTCTTATGAGCAGTTCTTC. Its translation: CASRTVSYEQFF.

Ten or more counts support this clonotype. V is TRBV27 and J is TRBJ1-3, with D perhaps matching TRBD1 (6 bases). The CDR3 is made up of 15 amino acids. V lost 5 bases to trimming and J lost 0 bases, with 11 bases between them. In germline, CDR1 is MNHEY, CDR2 SMNVEV (reference sequence). The CDR3 region is CASSATGFSGNTIYF. The CDR3 DNA is TGTGCCAGCAGTGCAACAGGGTTCTCTGGAAACACCATATATTTT.

This chain links TRBV29-1 with TRBJ2-7; no clear D gene. The germline V gene has CDR1 SQVTM and CDR2 ANQGSEA. V lost 5 bases, J lost 5 bases, and 16 bases lay in between. There are 13 residues in the CDR3. The CDR3 protein is CSVHKGLNNEQYF. CDR3 DNA: TGCAGCGTTCATAAAGGGTTGAACAACGAGCAGTACTTC.

This clonotype was counted at least ten times. The rearrangement joins TRBV27 to TRBJ2-3; TRBD2 is a possible D gene (5 bases). Germline V CDR1 and CDR2: MNHEY, SMNVEV (reference sequence). Trimming took 3 bases from V and 3 from J, leaving 13 bases between them. This CDR3 spans 15 amino acids. In DNA, the CDR3 is TGTGCCAGCAGTTTTGGAGTTACTAGGACAGATACGCAGTATTTT. Translation: CASSFGVTRTDTQYF.

This clonotype has just a few counts. With a much larger clone just one base away, this may be a read error. This sequence joins TRBV20-1 and TRBJ2-7; a weak D match, TRBD1 (5 bases). CDR3 length equals 14 residues. V was clipped by 4 bases and J by 2 bases, with 15 bases between them. Per the germline V gene, CDR1 is DFQATT and CDR2 is SNEGSKA (reference sequence). This CDR3 reads CSAKITGATYEQYF. In DNA form, the CDR3 reads TGCAGTGCTAAGATCACAGGTGCTACCTACGAGCAGTACTTC.

The chain recombines TRBV18 with TRBJ1-2; TRBD1 agrees at 7 bases. The J segment lost 0 bases and the V segment lost 2 bases, leaving 9 bases of the junction unmatched. In germline, CDR1 is KGHSH, CDR2 LQKENI. This CDR3 spans 17 amino acids. CDR3 amino acids: CASSPIPGTETNYGYTF. Written as DNA, the CDR3 is TGTGCCAGCTCACCAATCCCCGGGACAGAAACTAACTATGGCTACACCTTC.

In regard to this clonotype: A much larger clone sits a single nucleotide away, making a read error possible. The chain combines TRBV20-1 with TRBJ2-7, with TRBD2 matching 7 bases. Germline V lookup: CDR1 DFQATT, CDR2 SNEGSKA (reference sequence). The CDR3 has 16 amino acids. Here the CDR3 reads CGARDLSSGDLYEQYF. CDR3 nucleotides: TGCGGTGCTAGAGATCTGTCGAGCGGGGACCTCTACGAGCAGTACTTC.

This clonotype was counted only a few times. The chain combines TRBV18 with TRBJ1-1; 9 positions agree with TRBD1. The CDR3 has 14 amino acids. Germline V gene sequence: CDR1 KGHSH, CDR2 LQKENI. With 3 bases clipped from V and 5 bases from J, the junction kept 4 bases outside the gene matches. The CDR3, as DNA: TGTGCCAGCTCACCCAGACAGGGGGGGACTGAAGCTTTCTTT. Its protein is CASSPRQGGTEAFF. The whole variable domain, filled in from reference TRBV18 and TRBJ1-1, reads NAGVMQNPRHLVRRRGQEARLRCSPMKGHSHVYWYRQLPEEGLKFMVYLQKENIIDESGMPKERFSAEFPKEGPSILRIQQVVRGDSAAYFCASSPRQGGTEAFFGQGTRLTVV.

At least ten counts were recorded for this clonotype. This chain links TRBV20-1 with TRBJ2-3, with 7 bases identical to TRBD2. The ends lost 4 bases at V and 0 bases at J; junction bases unmatched: 7. This CDR3 has 15 residues. Germline V CDR1 and CDR2: DFQATT, SNEGSKA (reference sequence). The CDR3 DNA is TGCAGTGCTAAGGGGCGGGGGATTAGCACAGATACGCAGTATTTT. This sequence encodes CSAKGRGISTDTQYF.

This clonotype has a count of ten or more. CDR3 sequence reads: CASSPPGSGELFF. The CDR3 nucleotides read TGCGCCAGCAGCCCTCCGGGGTCCGGGGAGCTGTTTTTT. J is TRBJ2-2 and V is TRBV5-1; maybe TRBD2 (5 bases). CDR1 SGHRS and CDR2 YFSETQ come from the germline V gene. With 4 bases removed from V and 6 bases from J, the gap between germline ends came to 10 bases. There are 13 residues in the CDR3.

The chain joins TRBV19 to TRBJ2-5; a weak D match, TRBD2 (6 bases). With 4 bases removed from V and 4 bases from J, the gap between germline ends came to 13 bases. The CDR3 runs to 14 residues. In germline, CDR1 is LNHDA, CDR2 SQIVND (reference sequence). Here the CDR3 reads CASSRGKGGETQYF. The CDR3 DNA is TGTGCCAGTAGTAGGGGTAAGGGAGGAGAGACCCAGTACTTC.

This clonotype was seen ten or more times. This chain joins TRBV20-1 and TRBJ1-6, with D perhaps matching TRBD1 (5 bases). CDR3 length: 14 residues. Between the trimmed V and J ends, which lost 3 bases and 7 bases, there was a span of 13 bases. CDR1 DFQATT and CDR2 SNEGSKA come from the germline V gene (reference sequence). The CDR3 nucleotides are TGCAGTGCTAGCCCCGGGACGGTCAATTCACCCCTCCACTTT. Residues: CSASPGTVNSPLHF.

This clonotype was found many times. The genes are TRBV19 and TRBJ2-1, with 8 bases matching TRBD2. V gave up 1 base and J gave up 5 bases; unmatched junction bases: 4. Looked up from germline, CDR1 is LNHDA and CDR2 is SQIVND (reference sequence). The CDR3 is 15 residues long. CDR3 in DNA: TGTGCCAGTAGTATAGGGGCGGGAGGACACAATGAGCAGTTCTTC. Its protein product is CASSIGAGGHNEQFF. The whole variable domain, remainder taken from reference TRBV19 and TRBJ2-1, is DGGITQSPKYLFRKEGQNVTLSCEQNLNHDAMYWYRQDPGQGLRLIYYSQIVNDFQKGDIAEGYSVSREKKESFPLTVTSAQKNPTAFYLCASSIGAGGHNEQFFGPGTRLTVL.

Ten or more counts support this clonotype. The chain recombines TRBV30 with TRBJ1-1; 7 bases fit TRBD1. The germline V gene has CDR1 GTSNPN and CDR2 SVGIG (reference sequence). The trim removed 2 bases at V and 10 bases at J, leaving 7 bases unmatched. CDR3 length equals 12 residues. CDR3 residues: CAWSLEAGGAFF. CDR3 sequence (DNA): TGTGCCTGGAGTTTGGAGGCAGGGGGAGCTTTCTTT.

This clonotype was detected only once. This may be a read error, as it is one base from a much larger clone. The missing conserved phenylalanine or tryptophan at the end of this CDR3 makes a read error likely. The chain links TRBV12-3 or TRBV12-4 to TRBJ2-5; TRBD2 aligns across 15 bases. V shed 6 bases, J shed 0 bases, and the junction held 8 bases outside the gene matches. The CDR3 is made up of 18 amino acids. CDR3 nucleotides: TGTGCCAGCAGGGGACTAGCGGGGGGACAGATTAACCAAGAGACCCAGTACTCC. This sequence encodes CASRGLAGGQINQETQYS.

This clonotype was seen a single time. A clone one base away is much larger, so this may be a read error. The rearrangement links TRBV12-3 or TRBV12-4 to TRBJ2-1; 10 nucleotides match TRBD2. CDR3 length: 15 amino acids. In nucleotides, the CDR3 is TGTGCCAGCAGTTTTGATAGCGGGGGGCAGGGTGAGCAGCTCTTC. Encoded protein: CASSFDSGGQGEQLF.

This clonotype was seen repeatedly, ten times or more. The J gene is TRBJ2-5, the V gene TRBV6-5; 8 bases align to TRBD1. V gave up 3 bases and J gave up 5 bases; unmatched junction bases: 5. The CDR3 covers 14 residues. CDR1 is MNHEY and CDR2 is SVGAGI in the germline V gene. The chain's CDR3 is CASSYLQGAETQYF. The CDR3 DNA sequence: TGTGCCAGCAGTTATCTCCAGGGGGCGGAGACCCAGTACTTC.

This clonotype was observed a handful of times. V and J are TRBV5-6 and TRBJ2-2; D gene uncertain. The germline V gene has CDR1 SGHDT and CDR2 YYEEEE. This CDR3 has 13 residues. Trimming shortened V by 4 bases and J by 5 bases, and 9 bases separated the two germline ends. The CDR3 spells CASSPPRTGELFF. CDR3 DNA sequence: TGTGCCAGCAGCCCCCCACGGACCGGGGAGCTGTTTTTT. The full variable domain, in which reference TRBV5-6 and TRBJ2-2 provide the parts outside the CDR3, is DAGVTQSPTHLIKTRGQQVTLRCSPKSGHDTVSWYQQALGQGPQFIFQYYEEEERQRGNFPDRFSGHQFPNYSSELNVNALLLGDSALYLCASSPPRTGELFFGEGSRLTVL.